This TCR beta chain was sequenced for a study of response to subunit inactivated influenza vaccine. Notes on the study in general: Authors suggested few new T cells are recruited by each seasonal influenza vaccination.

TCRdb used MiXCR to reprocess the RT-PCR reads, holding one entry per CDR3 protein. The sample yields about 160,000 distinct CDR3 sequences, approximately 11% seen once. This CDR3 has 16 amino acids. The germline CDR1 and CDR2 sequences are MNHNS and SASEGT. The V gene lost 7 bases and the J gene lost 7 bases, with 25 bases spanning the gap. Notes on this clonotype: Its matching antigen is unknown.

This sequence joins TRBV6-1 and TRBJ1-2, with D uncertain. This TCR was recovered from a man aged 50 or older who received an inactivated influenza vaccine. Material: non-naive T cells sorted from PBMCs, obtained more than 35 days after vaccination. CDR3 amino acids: CASNDGSYGAPGGYTF. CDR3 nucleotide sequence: TGTGCCAGCAATGACGGGTCCTACGGAGCTCCTGGTGGCTACACCTTC.